The source of this T cell receptor (beta chain) is a study of blood T cell dynamics during melanoma immunotherapy (dated by TCRdb to 2020 to 2021). In the study overall: Patients had metastatic melanoma and received first-line pembrolizumab or nivolumab plus ipilimumab as standard of care in the United Kingdom. Consecutive patients formed a training cohort, and a further independent group of patients from the same centre was pooled into an external validation set. To find early correlates of response, the study profiled the peripheral T cell receptor repertoires of patients with metastatic melanoma both before and after one cycle of checkpoint inhibitor therapy.

Interpreted using the paper, the time point label stands for: week 3, after first cycle of checkpoint inhibitor. Blood was sampled before treatment (T0) and at week 3 (W3), after the first cycle of checkpoint blockade. Except for a couple of patients with rapid clinical progression, response was assessed 12 weeks after the first infusion by RECIST 1.1; disease control meant complete response, partial response or stable disease. Patients with prior systemic cancer treatment, concomitant immunosuppressant therapy or synchronous other active malignancies were excluded. To track both circulating cells and T cell turnover, TCR beta was sequenced from bulk PBMC as well as from plasma cell-free DNA. Lymphoprep and SepMate tubes were used to isolate PBMC from blood, and red cell lysis was then performed. DNA from PBMC and sorted T cell subsets was extracted with QIAamp DNA Blood Mini kits. A fixed 350 ng of DNA was loaded for every bulk PBMC sample. Following the manufacturer instructions, the immunoSEQ TCRb Assay kit was used to amplify TCR beta CDR3 sequences from genomic DNA. The KAPA Library Quantification Kit for Illumina platforms was used to quantify the pooled libraries by qPCR. Sequencing of the pooled libraries was done on an Illumina NextSeq 500, with clustering at about 0.55-1.2 pM. Turning to the authors' computational methods: TCR data were analyzed using immunoSEQ ANALYZER and the R LymphoSeq package. A rearrangement efficiency score was calculated as productive divided by the sum of productive and non-productive CDR3 sequences. Clonality was assessed using the Gini coefficient and diversity using the Renyi index at alpha=1, with pairwise comparisons between timepoints within each patient. In LymphoSeq, clonal relatedness was computed using an edit distance of 3, and repertoire similarity was computed using the Bhattacharyya coefficient. To classify response, a linear discriminant analysis based on week-3 changes in clonality and diversity was built with the R MASS and caret packages. TCRdb's version of the immuneACCESS table is confined to in-frame rearrangements and falls short of the full clone set. An unresolved V gene accounts for under half of the shortfall where checked; the remainder is of unknown origin. V, J and clone size derive from that table, while D and trimming were established from the DNA sequence. For this sample there are roughly 15,000 clones; roughly 90% appear just once. Of the sample, approximately 5.6% falls within the top ten clones.

Note on this clone: The antigen this receptor binds is unknown. Base qualities are not recorded, but no much larger clone differs from it by a single base.

A distance of 14 bases separates the germline ends of V and J, which lose 6 bases and 6 bases respectively. There are 13 amino acids in the CDR3, from cysteine to phenylalanine inclusive. Solely the CDR3 DNA is kept, with 39 bases framed from the first base. From a lookup of the germline V gene, CDR1 and CDR2 are SGHVT and SQSDAQ. Broad study findings and their caveats: The relatively small sample size was recognized as a factor that could limit how well the results generalize. The study was unable to establish whether the T cell clones driving the repertoire changes were melanoma-specific or instead reflected general immune activation. A bifurcated reorganization of the PBMC repertoire at W3, with increased clonality or increased diversity, was observed in patients who later achieved disease control, unlike in progressors.

The chain uses TRBV7-4 and TRBJ1-2; the D gene is unclear. The sample was blood, taken from a patient treated with checkpoint blockade. This sequence originates from a human donor with melanoma. The sequenced DNA is TGTGCCAGCAGTCAAGGACCGGGCCATGGCTACACCTTC. The translation is CASSQGPGHGYTF. When the CDR3 is completed using the reference TRBV7-4 and TRBJ1-2 genes on either side, the full variable domain is GAGVSQSPRYKVAKRGRDVALRCDSISGHVTLYWYRQTLGQGSEVLTYSQSDAQRDKSGRPSGRFSAERPERSVSTLKIQRTEQGDSAVYLCASSQGPGHGYTFGSGTRLTVV.